Detailed here is one TCR beta chain. The CDR3 is 14 amino acids. Between the trimmed V and J ends, which lost 1 base and 8 bases, there was a span of 14 bases. The germline gives CDR1 SGHTA, CDR2 FQGNSA. TCRdb's table, derived via immunoSEQ multiplex PCR, lists solely in-frame clones and lacks some. The data contain 150,000 to 200,000 clones, roughly 93% of them singletons. The data originate from a study of blood T cell repertoires in COVID-19. This receptor was taken from a man aged 18-30 years with COVID-19, enrolled during active disease. The V call is TRBV7-2, the J call TRBJ1-2, with D tentatively TRBD1 (6 bases). The sample consisted of peripheral blood. CDR3 in amino acids: CASSLEAGDLGYTF. The CDR3 bases are TGTGCCAGCAGCTTAGAGGCAGGGGATTTAGGCTACACCTTC.